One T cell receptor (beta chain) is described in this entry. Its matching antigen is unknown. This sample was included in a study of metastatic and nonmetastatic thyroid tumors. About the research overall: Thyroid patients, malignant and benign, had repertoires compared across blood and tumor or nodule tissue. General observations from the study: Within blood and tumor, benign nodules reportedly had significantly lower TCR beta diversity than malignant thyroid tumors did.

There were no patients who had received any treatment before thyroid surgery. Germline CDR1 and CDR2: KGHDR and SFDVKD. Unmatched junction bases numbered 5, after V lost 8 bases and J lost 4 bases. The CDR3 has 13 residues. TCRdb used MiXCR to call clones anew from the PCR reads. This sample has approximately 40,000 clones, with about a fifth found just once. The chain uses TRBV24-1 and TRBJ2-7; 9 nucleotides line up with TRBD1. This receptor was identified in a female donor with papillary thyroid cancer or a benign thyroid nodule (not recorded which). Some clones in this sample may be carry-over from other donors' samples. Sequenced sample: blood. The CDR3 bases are TGTGCCACCATGGGACAGGGAGAGTACGAGCAGTACTTC. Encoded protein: CATMGQGEYEQYF.